The clone carrying this TCR beta chain was seen just once. The data belong to a study of shared clonotypes between healthy human individuals. The CDR3 length is 16 residues. Germline V lookup: CDR1 SGHVS, CDR2 FNYEAQ. Trimming cost V 7 bases and J 2 bases; bases outside gene matches: 10. Generated by immunoSEQ multiplex PCR, the TCRdb table keeps only in-frame clones and is missing some. The sample has roughly 2 million clones; 95% are singletons. The chain combines TRBV7-6 with TRBJ2-5; 10 bases fit TRBD1. The receptor was derived from a man aged 18 to 35 in good health. The material sequenced was naive CD4+ T cells sorted from blood. Subset given: CD45RA+ positively selected. DNA of the CDR3: TGTGCCAGCACCTGGGGACAGGGGCTTAATCAAGAGACCCAGTACTTC. It encodes CASTWGQGLNQETQYF.